This T cell receptor (beta chain) was recovered during a study of shared clonotypes between healthy human individuals (TCRdb year 2020). Concerning the study at large: The cohort comprised a couple of women and a few men aged 18 to 49 years. For each donor, CD4 naive and CD4 memory were each run on three plates, CD8 naive on two plates, and CD8 memory on one plate. The study deeply sequenced blood TCR repertoires of five healthy adults to estimate repertoire size and the extent of clonotype sharing between individuals. Libraries were prepared and TCR repertoires were sequenced by different laboratories using diverse techniques, in order to increase sequencing depth and limit assay-specific biases. Between about 0.9 and 8.9 billion PBMCs per donor were obtained by leukapheresis.

Comments on this clone: Its antigen is currently not known. No base quality information exists; no much larger clone differs at one position.

Using the deep immunoSEQ assay, multiplex PCR amplified TCR CDR3 regions from genomic DNA. Extracted genomic DNA from each cell subset was spread evenly across all wells of several immunoSEQ 96-well plates, with each plate serving as a replicate. For sorted subsets, roughly 200 ng genomic DNA, equal to tens of thousands of T cell genomes, was loaded into each replicate PCR. Purified libraries were quantified with a Qubit 3.0 fluorometer, sized on a Bioanalyzer 2100, and re-quantified with the KAPA Library Quantification kit. Every immunoSEQ 96-well plate was sequenced on a dedicated single-read 150-cycle Illumina NextSeq 550 flow cell. The published analysis was carried out like this. Because the immunoSEQ output held only junctional sequences and lacked quality scores, the filtering could not match the filtering applied to full-length reads. Sequences were annotated with PyIR, a Python wrapper for IgBLAST v1.9, using IMGT germline references to assign V/J genes and CDR3. Reads were filtered out if the reads had weak V/J assignments (E-value above 1e-6), no CDR3, stop codons, out-of-frame junctions, or ambiguous translated residues. V3J clonotypes were defined by identical inferred V gene, J gene, and CDR3 amino acid sequence. Percentage overlap between repertoires was computed as shared unique clonotypes divided by the size of the smaller repertoire. RTK rarefaction, the Chao1 estimator, and Recon v2.1 estimates of unobserved clonotypes were used to assess repertoire richness. For all TCRbeta clonotypes obtained by the gDNA method from a few donors, generation probabilities were computed with OLGA. TCRdb provides this immuneACCESS table in a form limited to in-frame rearrangements. Some clones are lacking; in checked studies, under half of them reflect an unresolved V gene, and why the rest are absent is not known. V, J and clone size derive from that table, while D and trimming were established from the DNA sequence. This sample holds about 980,000 clones; around three quarters were observed only once. Together, the top ten hold approximately 1.5% of the sample.

From a lookup of the germline V gene (reference sequence), CDR1 and CDR2 are SEHNR and FQNEAQ. The V end loses 8 bases and the J end loses 4 bases, and a stretch of 17 bases separates them. Its CDR3 holds 15 amino acids, cysteine through phenylalanine. Solely the CDR3 DNA is kept, with 45 bases framed from the first base. Results and caveats for the whole study, not just this receptor: The genetic and exposure-history diversity represented was limited by the small number of donors. Sampling was limited to blood, and TCR repertoires in tissue likely differ from TCR repertoires in blood. Naive subsets generally had larger estimated clonotype richness than memory subsets. Compared with non-shared clonotypes, clonotypes shared by all four sorted-subset donors had higher generation probabilities. Sharing across a few donors was observed for roughly 5% of naive CD4, 3.5% of naive CD8, over 2% of memory CD4, and over 0.3% of memory CD8 clonotypes. Rarefaction of sorted-subset datasets indicated incomplete sequencing despite the large sequencing depth. Pairwise subsampling indicated that sequencing depth was expected to affect the degree of clonotype sharing among donors.

Donors were healthy HIV-negative adults with no recently reported acute infections or vaccinations. Every donor was a Caucasian adult residing in Nashville, Tennessee, USA. Magnetic negative selection was used to enrich CD4+ T cells, after which naive cells were positively selected on CD45RA and the negative fraction became the memory subset. Blood was obtained by leukapheresis, after which PBMCs were separated by Ficoll-Histopaque density gradient centrifugation and cryopreserved in liquid nitrogen vapor phase. Analytical flow cytometry was used to check the purity and quantity of every magnetically sorted T cell population. From each sorted fraction, genomic DNA was isolated and quantified by UV absorbance on a Nanodrop 2000c.

The sequence joins TRBV7-9 to TRBJ2-2; the D region possibly corresponds to TRBD1 (6 bases align). This clonotype was sampled from a man aged 18 to 35 in good health. Material for sequencing was memory CD4+ T cells sorted from blood. The cell subset or site label, read with the paper, signifies: CD45RA-negative fraction. The CDR3 sequence is CASRISGTSTGELFF. The DNA sequence is given as TGTGCCAGCCGTATCTCCGGGACATCCACCGGGGAGCTGTTTTTT.